What follows describes a single TCR beta chain. Its antigen is not identified. These data originate in a study of T cell responses to AZD1222 COVID-19 vaccine. Study-wide results and limits: Donors were mostly white British, more females; clonal diversity possibly underestimated.

Germline lookup yields CDR1 SGDLS and CDR2 YYNGEE. The CDR3 contains 12 residues. Trimming took off 7 bases at V and 4 bases at J, with 11 bases between the two ends. Measured with immunoSEQ multiplex PCR; TCRdb has only the in-frame clones, and not every one. The sample contains 95,000 to 150,000 clones, around nine tenths of which appear only once. V usage is TRBV9 and J usage is TRBJ1-2, with a possible D match to TRBD1 (5 bases). Sequencing used peripheral blood, obtained on day 0 of AZD1222 vaccination. This TCR came from an adult in good health. CDR3 amino acids: CASGGDGYGYTF. The CDR3 DNA reads TGTGCCAGCGGGGGGGACGGCTATGGCTACACCTTC.